This T cell receptor beta chain was profiled in a study of spatial heterogeneity in lung cancer. Time point indicated: sample taken at primary tumor resection. The study tagged each TCR cDNA molecule with a unique molecular identifier. A single record per CDR3 protein comes from TCRdb applying MiXCR to the 5' RACE reads. The sample lists around 7,400 distinct CDR3 sequences, roughly 7% seen once, with roughly 8% in the top ten. Study-wide results and limits: How many expanded intratumoral alpha and beta TCRs were present tracked the tumor mutation count, which was a count of nonsynonymous mutations.

This clonotype is labeled medium-sized. As yet, its antigen is unknown. From germline, CDR1 is SGHTA and CDR2 FQGNSA. V was clipped by 1 base and J by 0 bases, with 3 bases between them. The length of the CDR3 is 13 residues. This rearrangement joins TRBV7-2 to TRBJ1-1; no reliable D call. The TCR sequence derives from a male donor with early-stage non-small cell lung cancer. Here the sequenced sample was lung tumor tissue, taken at surgery. The CDR3 nucleotides read TGTGCCAGCAGCTTAGTCCTGAACACTGAAGCTTTCTTT. It encodes CASSLVLNTEAFF.